These T cell receptor beta chains were read from a single sample in a study of Graves' ophthalmopathy and Graves' hyperthyroidism. Each CDR3 protein gets one entry after TCRdb re-called the multiplex PCR reads with MiXCR. The table has around 1.1 million distinct CDR3 sequences, roughly 35% seen once. The sequencing input was peripheral blood or thyroid tissue (not recorded which). These receptors originate from an adult man with Graves' hyperthyroidism. Both conserved end residues are part of each CDR3. D genes are given only for firm matches. Clone size is given for some rows only: seen once, a few or many times, or a class if the clone is expanded.

J gene	clone size	V gene	D gene	CDR3 protein	CDR3 DNA
TRBJ1-1	-	TRBV20-1	-	CSARVPRREFPYSGTEAFF	TGCAGTGCTAGAGTCCCGAGGAGGGAATTTCCTTACAGTGGCACTGAAGCTTTCTTT
TRBJ2-7	-	TRBV10-3	TRBD2	CAISVRLAGRTSEYF	TGTGCCATCAGTGTGAGGCTAGCGGGAAGGACGAGTGAGTACTTC
TRBJ1-5	many	TRBV20-1	-	CSARGLDAQPQHF	TGCAGTGCTCGGGGTCTGGACGCTCAGCCCCAGCATTTT
TRBJ2-7	many	TRBV20-1	TRBD2	CSARPGGLADQSQYF	TGCAGTGCTAGACCTGGGGGACTAGCGGACCAGTCCCAGTACTTC
TRBJ1-5	many	TRBV10-3	-	CAIRDPSGNQPQHF	TGTGCCATCAGGGACCCGTCTGGTAATCAGCCCCAGCATTTT
TRBJ1-1	many	TRBV12-3/TRBV12-4	-	CASSLFQNTEAFF	TGTGCCAGCAGTTTGTTTCAGAACACTGAAGCTTTCTTT
TRBJ2-5	few	TRBV10-3	-	CAISEMAGQETQYF	TGTGCCATCAGTGAGATGGCAGGCCAAGAGACCCAGTACTTC
TRBJ2-7	-	TRBV6-5	TRBD1	CASKNRGRYEQYF	TGTGCCAGCAAGAACAGGGGGCGATACGAGCAGTACTTC
TRBJ1-6	few	TRBV11-2	TRBD1	CASSSPGQGVSGVNSPLHF	TGTGCCAGCAGCTCTCCTGGACAGGGTGTAAGTGGTGTTAATTCACCCCTCCACTTT
TRBJ1-6	few	TRBV20-1	-	CSARDSRQTYNSPLHF	TGCAGTGCTAGAGACTCAAGACAGACCTATAATTCACCCCTCCACTTT
TRBJ2-1	-	TRBV25-1	-	CASSESYKGNVKGGNEQFF	TGTGCCAGCAGTGAAAGTTATAAGGGGAATGTAAAGGGGGGCAATGAGCAGTTCTTC
TRBJ2-6	few	TRBV5-1	TRBD1	CASSYTGGAGTGANVLTF	TGCGCCAGCAGCTATACAGGGGGCGCCGGCACTGGGGCCAACGTCCTGACTTTC
TRBJ1-5	-	TRBV25-1	TRBD1	CASSESTGTGVQPQHF	TGTGCCAGCAGTGAGTCAACCGGGACAGGGGTTCAGCCCCAGCATTTT
TRBJ1-1	-	TRBV15	-	CATSPRGGGRPNTEAFF	TGTGCCACCAGCCCCCGAGGCGGGGGCCGGCCTAACACTGAAGCTTTCTTT
TRBJ1-1	-	TRBV7-9	-	CASSLEGIDTEAFF	TGTGCCAGCAGCTTAGAAGGGATAGACACTGAAGCTTTCTTT
TRBJ2-5	once	TRBV24-1	TRBD1	CATSDAGTGGQETQYF	TGTGCCACCAGTGATGCCGGGACAGGGGGGCAAGAGACCCAGTACTTC
TRBJ1-5	few	TRBV20-1	-	CSAMYSNQPQHF	TGCAGTGCGATGTATAGCAATCAGCCCCAGCATTTT
TRBJ2-5	-	TRBV25-1	TRBD1	CASEGAGQGKETQYF	TGTGCCAGCGAAGGGGCCGGACAGGGAAAAGAGACCCAGTACTTC
TRBJ2-5	-	TRBV7-6	TRBD2	CASSAILAGRGTQYF	TGTGCCAGCAGCGCTATCCTAGCGGGAAGGGGGACCCAGTACTTC
TRBJ1-2	many	TRBV7-2	-	CASSLGASNYGYTF	TGTGCCAGCAGCTTAGGAGCTAGCAACTATGGCTACACCTTC
TRBJ2-5	-	TRBV28	TRBD2	CVCGGQETQYF	TGCGTTTGCGGGGGGCAAGAGACCCAGTACTTC
TRBJ1-1	many	TRBV4-3	-	CASSPLQGENTEAFF	TGCGCCAGCAGCCCCTTACAGGGAGAGAACACTGAAGCTTTCTTT
TRBJ2-6	-	TRBV5-1	-	CASSDQNSGANVLTF	TGCGCCAGCAGCGATCAGAACTCTGGGGCCAACGTCCTGACTTTC
TRBJ2-7	-	TRBV19	-	CASSPGLAYEQCF	TGTGCCAGTAGTCCGGGGCTTGCCTACGAGCAGTGCTTC
TRBJ2-5	-	TRBV11-1	TRBD2	CASSPLLAGGLGEETQYF	TGTGCCAGCAGCCCTCTACTAGCGGGGGGCCTGGGTGAAGAGACCCAGTACTTC
TRBJ2-5	many	TRBV12-3/TRBV12-4	-	CASSPRLVYETQYF	TGTGCCAGCAGTCCGCGACTAGTATACGAGACCCAGTACTTC
TRBJ2-7	-	TRBV7-9	-	CASSPHVGFQYF	TGTGCCAGCAGCCCACACGTAGGGTTCCAGTACTTC
TRBJ2-7	medium-sized	TRBV7-9	TRBD1	CASSHRDRNYEQYF	TGTGCCAGCAGCCACCGGGACAGGAACTACGAGCAGTACTTC
TRBJ2-7	many	TRBV7-9	TRBD2	CASSFGTGTSGVHEQYF	TGTGCCAGCAGCTTTGGGACAGGGACTAGCGGGGTCCACGAGCAGTACTTC
TRBJ2-2	few	TRBV12-3/TRBV12-4	-	CASRALRGVGGNTGELFF	TGTGCCAGCAGAGCCCTCAGGGGGGTGGGGGGTAACACCGGGGAGCTGTTTTTT
TRBJ2-5	many	TRBV7-2	-	CASSLGGGWETQYF	TGTGCCAGCAGCCTAGGAGGGGGGTGGGAGACCCAGTACTTC
TRBJ1-2	many	TRBV10-3	-	CATGPAGQNYGYTF	TGTGCCACCGGGCCAGCGGGGCAGAACTATGGCTACACCTTC
TRBJ1-1	-	TRBV6-2/TRBV6-3	-	CASTGHLNTEAFF	TGTGCCAGCACTGGACATCTGAACACTGAAGCTTTCTTT
TRBJ1-5	few	TRBV9	TRBD1	CAWSSGTGGISNQPQHF	TGTGCCTGGAGCTCAGGGACAGGGGGAATTAGCAATCAGCCCCAGCATTTT
TRBJ2-5	-	TRBV7-2	TRBD2	CASSLARGVGDRETQYF	TGTGCCAGCAGCTTAGCTCGGGGGGTGGGGGATAGAGAGACCCAGTACTTC
TRBJ1-6	few	TRBV20-1	-	CSARVGQMIDSPLHF	TGCAGTGCTAGGGTGGGGCAGATGATCGATTCACCCCTCCACTTT
TRBJ1-1	many	TRBV19	-	CASSASQNTEAFF	TGTGCCAGTAGTGCATCGCAGAACACTGAAGCTTTCTTT
TRBJ2-7	many	TRBV7-2	TRBD2	CASSSRTSGAGQYF	TGTGCCAGCAGCTCCAGGACTAGCGGAGCCGGTCAGTACTTC
TRBJ2-2	-	TRBV7-3	-	CASSTRQGGHTGELFF	TGTGCCAGCAGCACCCGACAGGGAGGGCACACCGGGGAGCTGTTTTTT
TRBJ2-7	many	TRBV12-3/TRBV12-4	TRBD2	CASSLSKREAYF	TGTGCCAGCAGTTTAAGTAAGCGGGAGGCGTACTTC
TRBJ2-1	-	TRBV7-9	-	CASSQVTGGDEQFF	TGTGCCAGCAGCCAAGTTACAGGGGGGGATGAGCAGTTCTTC
TRBJ2-7	few	TRBV7-9	TRBD1	CASSETRTGGGEQYF	TGTGCCAGCAGCGAAACAAGGACAGGGGGCGGCGAGCAGTACTTC
TRBJ2-2	once	TRBV20-1	-	CSATPPGLKNTGELFF	TGCAGTGCTACCCCGCCGGGACTTAAGAACACCGGGGAGCTGTTTTTT
TRBJ1-1	many	TRBV7-3	-	CASSSDGTEAFF	TGTGCCAGCAGCTCGGACGGCACTGAAGCTTTCTTT